Reported below is one TCR beta chain. What it binds is not known. This entry comes from a study of cytomegalovirus exposure and HLA in healthy donors. A multiplex PCR was run with 60 Vbeta primers and 13 Jbeta primers. The method was immunoSEQ multiplex PCR; TCRdb's version includes in-frame clones alone and lacks a portion of them. The data hold over 150,000 clones, with 68% observed a single time. Study-wide points: Three CMV-associated chains were confirmed in vitro to be specific for CMV antigens.

The CDR3 runs to 12 residues. Trimming removed 8 bases from V and 4 bases from J, with 9 bases in between. The germline gives CDR1 MNHEY, CDR2 SMNVEV (reference sequence). The TCR was taken from a woman between 18 and 30 years old in good health and CMV-seropositive. The gene calls are TRBV27 and TRBJ1-5; D is unclear. Sequenced: PBMCs. CDR3 sequence: CASGLGNQPQHF. The CDR3 nucleotides read TGTGCCAGCGGGCTGGGTAATCAGCCCCAGCATTTT.